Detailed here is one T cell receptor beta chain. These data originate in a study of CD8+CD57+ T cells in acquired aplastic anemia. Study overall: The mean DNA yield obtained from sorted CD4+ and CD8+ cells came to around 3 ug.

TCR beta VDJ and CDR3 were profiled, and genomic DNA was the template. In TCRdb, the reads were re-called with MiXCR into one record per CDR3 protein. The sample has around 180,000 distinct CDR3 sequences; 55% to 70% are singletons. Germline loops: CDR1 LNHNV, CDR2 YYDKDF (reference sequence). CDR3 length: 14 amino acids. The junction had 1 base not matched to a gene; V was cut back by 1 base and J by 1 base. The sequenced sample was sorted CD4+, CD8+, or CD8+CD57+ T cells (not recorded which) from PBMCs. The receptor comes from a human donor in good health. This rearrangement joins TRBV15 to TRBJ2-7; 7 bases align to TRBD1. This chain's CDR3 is CATSRGTGSYEQYF. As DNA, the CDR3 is TGTGCCACCAGCAGAGGGACAGGATCCTACGAGCAGTACTTC.